Sequencing of this T cell receptor (beta chain) was carried out in a study of beta chain features in type 1 diabetes. Study-wide context: All samples together contributed 90 million to 110 million sorted cells for examination. Study-wide results and limits: Insertion counts at VDJ junctions were lower in type 1 diabetes patients, who also showed more deletions there. Among patients with Type 1 diabetes, TCRB CDR3s were moderately but significantly shorter in every one of the four CD4+ subsets.

Of the isolated RNA, all was reverse transcribed, and so the sequenced material was expressed TCRB transcripts. The protocol was immunoSEQ multiplex PCR, while the TCRdb copy is restricted to in-frame clones and leaves out a portion. The data contain around 650,000 clones, under 15% of them seen just once; the ten biggest clones take up around 0.12%. This clone turned up a few times. Its specificity is not known. Germline CDR1 is SGHRS and CDR2 is YFSETQ. This CDR3 comprises 16 residues. Between the trimmed V and J ends, which lost 0 bases and 2 bases, there was a span of 12 bases. Sequenced: naive CD4+ T cells from blood. The chain links TRBV5-1 to TRBJ2-1; D is uncertain. The clonotype comes from a young man with type 1 diabetes. The chain's CDR3 is CASSLARVLTYNEQFF. Written as DNA, the CDR3 is TGCGCCAGCAGCTTGGCACGGGTTTTGACCTACAATGAGCAGTTCTTC.